The 2 T cell receptor beta chains in this list originate from one sample, sequenced in a study of cytomegalovirus exposure and HLA in healthy donors. Sequencing was performed with immunoSEQ multiplex PCR; in TCRdb, only in-frame clones are kept and a portion is missing. The sample has under 350,000 clones, 80% to 90% seen once. The specimen sequenced was PBMCs. The receptors were sampled from a woman younger than 35 in good health and CMV-seronegative.

V gene TRBV7-3 combines with J gene TRBJ1-5; 7 nucleotides line up with TRBD1. The CDR3 runs 13 residues. The J segment lost 7 bases and the V segment lost 3 bases, leaving 3 bases of the junction unmatched. CDR1 is SGHTA, CDR2 FQGTGA, per germline. CDR3 DNA sequence: TGTGCCAGCAGCTTGAACAGGGGACAGCCCCAGCATTTT. Protein product: CASSLNRGQPQHF.

V gene TRBV20-1 combines with J gene TRBJ2-3; D not resolved. Germline loops: CDR1 DFQATT, CDR2 SNEGSKA (reference sequence). The V end was cut by 6 bases, the J end by 9 bases, with 13 bases between. The CDR3 length is 11 residues. In DNA form, the CDR3 reads TGCAGTGCAAAGAATCAGATAACGCAGTATTTT. The encoded protein is CSAKNQITQYF.